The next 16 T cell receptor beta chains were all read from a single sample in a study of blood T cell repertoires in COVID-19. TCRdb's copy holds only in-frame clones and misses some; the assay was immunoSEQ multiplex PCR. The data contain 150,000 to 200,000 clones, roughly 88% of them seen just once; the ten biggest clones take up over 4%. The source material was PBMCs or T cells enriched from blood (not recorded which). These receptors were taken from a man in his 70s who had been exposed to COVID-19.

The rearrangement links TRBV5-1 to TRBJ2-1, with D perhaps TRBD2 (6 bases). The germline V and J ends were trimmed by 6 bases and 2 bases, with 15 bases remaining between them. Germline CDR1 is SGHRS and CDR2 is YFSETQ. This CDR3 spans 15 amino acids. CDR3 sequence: CASTSGPPTYNEQFF. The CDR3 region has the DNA TGCGCCAGCACCAGCGGGCCTCCCACCTACAATGAGCAGTTCTTC.

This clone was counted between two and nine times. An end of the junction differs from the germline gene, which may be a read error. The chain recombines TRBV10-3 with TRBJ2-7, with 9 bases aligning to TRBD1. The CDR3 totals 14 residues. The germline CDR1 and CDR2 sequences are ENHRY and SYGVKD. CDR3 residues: CAISKKEQGAEGTF. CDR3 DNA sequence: TGTGCCATCAGTAAGAAAGAACAGGGGGCTGAGGGCACCTTC.

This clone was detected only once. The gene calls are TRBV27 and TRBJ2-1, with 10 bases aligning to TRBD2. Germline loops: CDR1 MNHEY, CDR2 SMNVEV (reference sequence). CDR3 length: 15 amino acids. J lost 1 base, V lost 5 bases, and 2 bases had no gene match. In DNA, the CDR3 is TGTGCCAGCAGTAGAGCGGGAGGGTCCTACAATGAGCAGTTCTTC. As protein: CASSRAGGSYNEQFF.

The CDR3 coding sequence is TGTGCCAGCAGCCAGGGGGCCGACACTGAAGCTTTCTTT. As protein: CASSQGADTEAFF. The chain uses TRBV3-1 (or the pseudogene TRBV3-2) and TRBJ1-1, with D perhaps matching TRBD1 (6 bases). There are 13 residues in the CDR3. The germline V gene has CDR1 LGHDT and CDR2 YNNKEL (reference sequence). The ends were cut back, 3 bases at V and 3 bases at J, with 8 bases in the middle.

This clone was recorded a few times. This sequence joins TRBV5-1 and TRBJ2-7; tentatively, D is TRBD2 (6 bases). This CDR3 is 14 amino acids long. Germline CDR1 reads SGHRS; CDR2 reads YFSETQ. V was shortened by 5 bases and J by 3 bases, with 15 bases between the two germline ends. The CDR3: CASRIDRGYYEQYF. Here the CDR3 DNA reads TGCGCCAGCAGAATTGACCGGGGGTACTACGAGCAGTACTTC. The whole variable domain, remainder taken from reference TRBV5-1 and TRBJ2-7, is KAGVTQTPRYLIKTRGQQVTLSCSPISGHRSVSWYQQTPGQGLQFLFEYFSETQRNKGNFPGRFSGRQFSNSRSEMNVSTLELGDSALYLCASRIDRGYYEQYFGPGTRLTVT.

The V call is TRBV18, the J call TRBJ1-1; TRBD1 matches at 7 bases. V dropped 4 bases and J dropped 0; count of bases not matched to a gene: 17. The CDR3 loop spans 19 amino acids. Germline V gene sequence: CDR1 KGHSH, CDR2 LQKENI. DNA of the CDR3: TGTGCCAGCTCACTGTATATAGGGACAGAGGATATTATGAACACTGAAGCTTTCTTT. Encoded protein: CASSLYIGTEDIMNTEAFF. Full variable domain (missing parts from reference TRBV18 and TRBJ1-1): NAGVMQNPRHLVRRRGQEARLRCSPMKGHSHVYWYRQLPEEGLKFMVYLQKENIIDESGMPKERFSAEFPKEGPSILRIQQVVRGDSAAYFCASSLYIGTEDIMNTEAFFGQGTRLTVV.

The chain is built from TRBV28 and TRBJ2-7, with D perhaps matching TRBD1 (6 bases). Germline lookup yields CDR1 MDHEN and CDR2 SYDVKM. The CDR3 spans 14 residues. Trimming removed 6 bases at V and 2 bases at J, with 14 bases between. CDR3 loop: CASRLGTSAYEQYF. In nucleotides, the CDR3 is TGTGCCAGCAGACTTGGGACATCTGCCTACGAGCAGTACTTC. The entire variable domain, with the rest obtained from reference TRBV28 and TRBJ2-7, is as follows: DVKVTQSSRYLVKRTGEKVFLECVQDMDHENMFWYRQDPGLGLRLIYFSYDVKMKEKGDIPEGYSVSREKKERFSLILESASTNQTSMYLCASRLGTSAYEQYFGPGTRLTVT.

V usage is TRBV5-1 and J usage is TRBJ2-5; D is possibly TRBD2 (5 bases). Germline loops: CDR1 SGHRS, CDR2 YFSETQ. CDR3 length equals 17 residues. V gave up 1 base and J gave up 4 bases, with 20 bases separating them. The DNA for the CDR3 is TGCGCCAGCAGCTTGCAGCTGCGGGCCATACTCCCAGAGACCCAGTACTTC. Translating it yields CASSLQLRAILPETQYF. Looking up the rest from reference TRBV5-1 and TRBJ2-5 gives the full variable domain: KAGVTQTPRYLIKTRGQQVTLSCSPISGHRSVSWYQQTPGQGLQFLFEYFSETQRNKGNFPGRFSGRQFSNSRSEMNVSTLELGDSALYLCASSLQLRAILPETQYFGPGTRLLVL.

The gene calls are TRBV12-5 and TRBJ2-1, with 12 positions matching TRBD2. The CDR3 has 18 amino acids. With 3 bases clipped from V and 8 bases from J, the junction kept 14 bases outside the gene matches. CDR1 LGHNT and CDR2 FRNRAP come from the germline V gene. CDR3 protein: CASGLNPLAGGGPDEQFF. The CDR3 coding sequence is TGTGCTAGTGGTTTAAACCCCCTAGCGGGAGGGGGCCCGGATGAGCAGTTCTTC.

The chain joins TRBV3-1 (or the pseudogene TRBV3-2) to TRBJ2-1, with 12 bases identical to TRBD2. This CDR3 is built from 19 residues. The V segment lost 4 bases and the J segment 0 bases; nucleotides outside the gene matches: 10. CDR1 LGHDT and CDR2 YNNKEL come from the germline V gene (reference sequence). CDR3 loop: CASSPRLAGALSSYNEQFF. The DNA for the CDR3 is TGTGCCAGCAGCCCCCGACTAGCGGGAGCTTTGAGCTCCTACAATGAGCAGTTCTTC.

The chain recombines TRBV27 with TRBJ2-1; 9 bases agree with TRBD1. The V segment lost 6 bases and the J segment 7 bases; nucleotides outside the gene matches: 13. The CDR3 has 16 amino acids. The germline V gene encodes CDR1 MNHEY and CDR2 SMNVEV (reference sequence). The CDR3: CASSTRYRGRGNEQFF. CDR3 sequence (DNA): TGTGCCAGCAGCACTAGATACAGGGGGCGTGGGAATGAGCAGTTCTTC.

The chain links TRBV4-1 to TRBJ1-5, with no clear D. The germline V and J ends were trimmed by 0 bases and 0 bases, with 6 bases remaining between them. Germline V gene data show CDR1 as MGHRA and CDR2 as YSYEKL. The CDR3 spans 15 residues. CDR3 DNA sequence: TGCGCCAGCAGCCAAGACGGGAATAGCAATCAGCCCCAGCATTTT. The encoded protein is CASSQDGNSNQPQHF.

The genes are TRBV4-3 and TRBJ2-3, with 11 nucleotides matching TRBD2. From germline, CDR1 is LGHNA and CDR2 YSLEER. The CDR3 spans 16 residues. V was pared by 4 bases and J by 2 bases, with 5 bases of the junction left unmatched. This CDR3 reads CASSPASGGFTDTQYF. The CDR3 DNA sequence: TGCGCCAGCAGCCCTGCTAGCGGGGGGTTCACAGATACGCAGTATTTT.

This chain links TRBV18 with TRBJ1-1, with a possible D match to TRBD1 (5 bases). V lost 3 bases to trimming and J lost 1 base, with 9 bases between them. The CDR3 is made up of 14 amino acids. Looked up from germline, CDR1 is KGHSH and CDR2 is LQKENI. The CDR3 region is CASSPFGGNTEAFF. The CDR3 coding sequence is TGTGCCAGCTCACCTTTCGGGGGGAACACTGAAGCTTTCTTT.

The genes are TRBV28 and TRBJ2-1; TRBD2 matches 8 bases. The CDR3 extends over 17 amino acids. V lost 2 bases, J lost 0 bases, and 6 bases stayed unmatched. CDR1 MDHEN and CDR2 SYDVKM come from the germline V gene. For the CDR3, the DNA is TGTGCCAGCAGTTTACTCACCGGGACTAGCTCCTACAATGAGCAGTTCTTC. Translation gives CASSLLTGTSSYNEQFF.

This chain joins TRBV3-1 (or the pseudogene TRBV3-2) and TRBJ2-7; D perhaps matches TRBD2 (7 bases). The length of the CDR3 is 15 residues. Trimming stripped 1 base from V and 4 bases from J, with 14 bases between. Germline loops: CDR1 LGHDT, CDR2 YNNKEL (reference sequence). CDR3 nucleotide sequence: TGTGCCAGCAGCCAAGGCGGGGGCGGTAGTTACGAGCAGTACTTC. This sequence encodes CASSQGGGGSYEQYF.